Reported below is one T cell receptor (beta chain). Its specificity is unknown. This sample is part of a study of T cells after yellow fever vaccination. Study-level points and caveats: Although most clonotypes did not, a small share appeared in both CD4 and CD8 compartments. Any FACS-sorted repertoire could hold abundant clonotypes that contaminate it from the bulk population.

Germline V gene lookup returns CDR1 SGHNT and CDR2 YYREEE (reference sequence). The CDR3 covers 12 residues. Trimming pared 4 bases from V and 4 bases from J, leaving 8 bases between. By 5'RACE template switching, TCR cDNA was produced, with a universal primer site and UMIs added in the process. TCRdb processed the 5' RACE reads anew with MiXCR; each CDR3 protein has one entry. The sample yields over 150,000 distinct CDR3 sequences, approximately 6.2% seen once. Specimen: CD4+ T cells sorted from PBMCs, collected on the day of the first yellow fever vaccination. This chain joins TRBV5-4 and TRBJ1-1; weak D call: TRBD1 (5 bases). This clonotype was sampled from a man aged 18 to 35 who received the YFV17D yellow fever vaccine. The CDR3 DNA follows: TGTGCCAGCAGCCAGGGTCGCACTGAAGCTTTCTTT. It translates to CASSQGRTEAFF. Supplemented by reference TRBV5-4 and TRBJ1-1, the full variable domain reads ETGVTQSPTHLIKTRGQQVTLRCSSQSGHNTVSWYQQALGQGPQFIFQYYREEENGRGNFPPRFSGLQFPNYSSELNVNALELDDSALYLCASSQGRTEAFFGQGTRLTVV.